This section outlines one TCR beta chain sequence together with its context. TCRdb's table, derived via immunoSEQ multiplex PCR, lists solely in-frame clones and lacks some. The sample has tens of thousands of clones; over 65% are singletons. The data derive from a study of control samples from healthy donors and cancer patients. V was clipped by 5 bases and J by 8 bases, with 9 bases between them. The germline gives CDR1 SEHNR, CDR2 FQNEAQ (reference sequence). CDR3 length equals 12 residues. The J gene is TRBJ1-4, the V gene TRBV7-9; D uncertain. The sample comprised PBMCs. The receptor comes from a woman aged 50 to 60 with lung cancer. This CDR3 is CASSPPEEKLFF. CDR3 nucleotide sequence: TGTGCCAGCAGCCCTCCAGAAGAAAAACTGTTTTTT.